This TCR beta chain was profiled in a study of T cell responses to AZD1222 COVID-19 vaccine. Profiled with immunoSEQ multiplex PCR; TCRdb holds only in-frame clones, not every one. The sample holds some 92,000 clones, about 90% seen once. CDR1 is SGHRS, CDR2 YFSETQ, per germline. The CDR3 runs 14 residues. The V and J ends lost 4 bases and 5 bases, in that order; junction bases with no gene match: 6. This clonotype was sampled from an adult in good health. The chain carries TRBV5-1 and TRBJ2-5; 9 nucleotides line up with TRBD2. Sequencing used peripheral blood, obtained on day 0 of AZD1222 vaccination. CDR3 sequence: CASSIAGDAETQYF. Here the CDR3 DNA reads TGCGCCAGCAGCATAGCGGGAGATGCGGAGACCCAGTACTTC.